This TCR beta chain comes out of a study of response to subunit inactivated influenza vaccine (dated by TCRdb to the late 2010s). The study in broad terms: Deep quantitative profiling of the T cell receptor repertoire was used in the study to follow responses to a trivalent subunit inactivated influenza vaccine.

Receptor amplification or capture employed RT-PCR. The sample was run on an Illumina HiSeq 2500. The raw public data were reprocessed by TCRdb itself: fastp quality trimming at Q25, MiXCR clonotype calling, in-frame beta chains only. Entries are consolidated by CDR3 protein sequence, retaining the most common genes and DNA. The sample table lists around 710,000 distinct CDR3 sequences, around 14% of them with a count of one. Around 6.5% of the sample is taken by the ten largest. The paper as a whole reports these results and caveats: According to the authors, only a limited number of new T cells may be recruited by each seasonal influenza vaccination.

Via the germline V gene, CDR1 is SGHRS and CDR2 YFSETQ. V gives up 1 base and J gives up 4 bases, and the segment between their germline ends measures 17 bases. Measured from the cysteine to the phenylalanine, the CDR3 is 17 residues long. The DNA shown is the 51-base CDR3, in frame from base 1. In this sample, this clonotype turned up a few times. This receptor's antigen is unknown. It has no much larger one-base neighbor in the sample; base qualities were not kept. The sample here was PBMCs from blood, taken around two weeks before vaccination. The sequence is built from TRBV5-1 and TRBJ2-2, and TRBD2 may be the D gene, going by 5 matching bases. This TCR came from a man aged 50 to 60 who received an inactivated influenza vaccine. Donor details come from another sample of the same person, matched by shared clones. The DNA reads as follows: TGCGCCAGCAGCTTGTCTCCGGACTCCTTGTCCACCGGGGAGCTGTTTTTT. Its protein product is CASSLSPDSLSTGELFF.